Below, 6 T cell receptor beta chains from the same sample are listed, as sequenced in a study of early T cells in non-severe SARS-CoV-2 infection. One entry per CDR3 protein results from TCRdb running MiXCR on the 5' RACE reads. The sample contains 45,000 to 55,000 distinct CDR3 sequences, roughly 6.5% of which appear only once. The source material was whole blood, sampled at baseline. All receptors come from an adult who was a healthcare worker with PCR-confirmed SARS-CoV-2 infection or an uninfected control (not recorded which).

This clonotype showed up many times. V and J are TRBV19 and TRBJ1-2; unclear D gene. The V gene's germline CDR1 is LNHDA and CDR2 SQIVND (reference sequence). There are 13 residues in the CDR3. V lost 5 bases to trimming and J lost 8 bases, with 15 bases between them. The CDR3 is CASSSRVDLGYTF. Written as DNA, the CDR3 is TGTGCCAGTAGTTCTCGCGTGGATTTGGGCTACACCTTC.

The chain has TRBV2 and TRBJ2-1, with 9 bases that match TRBD1. With V trimmed by 4 bases and J by 4 bases, 5 bases remained unmatched. CDR1 SNHLY and CDR2 FYNNEI come from the germline V gene. This CDR3 spans 15 amino acids. The CDR3 DNA is TGTGCCAGCAGTGTAGGGACAGGGAATTACAATGAGCAGTTCTTC. This gives the protein CASSVGTGNYNEQFF.

At least ten counts were recorded for this clonotype. V gene TRBV7-9 combines with J gene TRBJ1-3; 11 positions match TRBD1. The CDR3 covers 19 residues. The V gene end was trimmed by 3 bases and the J gene end by 0 bases; junction bases not matched to a gene: 10. Germline V gene sequence: CDR1 SEHNR, CDR2 FQNEAQ (reference sequence). The CDR3 DNA reads as TGTGCCAGCAGCTTCTTAGGCGGGACAGGGGGACGCTCTGGAAACACCATATATTTT. Translating it yields CASSFLGGTGGRSGNTIYF.

This clonotype was observed many times. The CDR3: CASSTRTGLSPLHF. CDR3 bases: TGTGCCAGCAGTACCCGGACAGGGTTGTCACCCCTCCACTTT. The chain couples TRBV27 to TRBJ1-6; the match to TRBD1 covers 8 bases. There are 14 residues in the CDR3. In germline, CDR1 is MNHEY, CDR2 SMNVEV (reference sequence). V shed 5 bases and J 10 bases; nucleotides not matched to a gene: 7.

This clonotype was seen many times. J is TRBJ1-4 and V is TRBV6-5, with D perhaps TRBD1 (6 bases). V was cut by 0 bases and J by 7 bases, with 12 bases left in between. The CDR3 sequence is 15 residues long. Germline CDR1 MNHEY, CDR2 SVGAGI. CDR3 bases: TGTGCCAGCAGTTACTCGGCAGGGGCGGGTGAAAAACTGTTTTTT. It is translated as CASSYSAGAGEKLFF.

This clonotype was picked up many times. This chain uses TRBV7-9 with TRBJ1-2; D gene uncertain. Between the trimmed V and J ends, which lost 5 bases and 6 bases, there was a span of 19 bases. This CDR3 is built from 15 residues. CDR1 is SEHNR and CDR2 is FQNEAQ in the germline V gene (reference sequence). The CDR3 reads CASSPGYTAGDGYTF. CDR3 DNA sequence: TGTGCCAGCAGCCCTGGCTACACGGCAGGAGATGGCTACACCTTC.